These 25 T cell receptor beta chains were sequenced from one sample in a study of post-analysis software for immune sequencing data. Findings and caveats of the study: In patients, about 5 TRBV segments were more frequent than in controls, with TRBV5-6, TRBV5-1 and TRBV20-1 among them.

TCR beta cDNA libraries had unique molecular identifiers. TCRdb re-derived calls from the PCR reads in MiXCR, one entry per CDR3 protein. The sample records about 770,000 distinct CDR3 sequences, about 45% being singletons. Their recognized antigens are unknown. Sequencing was carried out using blood. The origin of the receptors is a girl between 10 and 17 years old with multiple sclerosis.

This clonotype was detected a few times. The gene calls are TRBV5-1 and TRBJ2-5; D unresolved. The V gene lost 0 bases and the J gene lost 2 bases, with 8 bases spanning the gap. The germline V gene has CDR1 SGHRS and CDR2 YFSETQ. The CDR3 runs 14 residues. CDR3 amino acids: CASSLGHGQETQYF. The CDR3 DNA follows: TGCGCCAGCAGCTTGGGCCATGGTCAAGAGACCCAGTACTTC. The full variable domain, in which reference TRBV5-1 and TRBJ2-5 provide the parts outside the CDR3, is KAGVTQTPRYLIKTRGQQVTLSCSPISGHRSVSWYQQTPGQGLQFLFEYFSETQRNKGNFPGRFSGRQFSNSRSEMNVSTLELGDSALYLCASSLGHGQETQYFGPGTRLLVL.

Only a few counts were recorded for this clonotype. The rearrangement uses TRBV6-5 and TRBJ2-7; TRBD1 aligns across 9 bases. The CDR3 is 15 amino acids. V was clipped by 5 bases and J by 4 bases; unmatched bases: 9. Germline V lookup: CDR1 MNHEY, CDR2 SVGAGI. The DNA for the CDR3 is TGTGCCAGCAGTGTATCCGGGACAGGGATTTACGAGCAGTACTTC. This encodes CASSVSGTGIYEQYF.

The chain combines TRBV15 with TRBJ1-5; D ambiguous. The CDR3 has 16 residues. Germline lookup yields CDR1 LNHNV and CDR2 YYDKDF (reference sequence). V was pared by 1 base and J by 6 bases, with 16 bases between. The CDR3: CATSRAVSTAAQPQHF. The CDR3 DNA reads as TGTGCCACCAGCAGAGCGGTCAGTACGGCCGCTCAGCCCCAGCATTTT.

The chain joins TRBV7-2 to TRBJ2-7; perhaps TRBD1 as D (5 bases). Trimming shortened V by 1 base and J by 9 bases, and 13 bases separated the two germline ends. The CDR3 runs to 13 residues. The germline V gene has CDR1 SGHTA and CDR2 FQGNSA. The chain's CDR3 is CASSLDSWGVQYF. The CDR3 DNA reads TGTGCCAGCAGCTTAGATTCCTGGGGCGTGCAGTACTTC. The full variable domain, rest sourced from reference TRBV7-2 and TRBJ2-7, is GAGVSQSPSNKVTEKGKDVELRCDPISGHTALYWYRQSLGQGLEFLIYFQGNSAPDKSGLPSDRFSAERTGGSVSTLTIQRTQQEDSAVYLCASSLDSWGVQYFGPGTRLTVT.

The rearrangement uses TRBV12-3 or TRBV12-4 and TRBJ2-1; TRBD1 agrees at 8 bases. The CDR3 has 16 residues. V dropped 6 bases and J dropped 3; count of bases not matched to a gene: 10. Here the CDR3 DNA reads TGTGCCAGCAGGCCGGTCCAGGGGGCCCTCTACAATGAGCAGTTCTTC. Its protein is CASRPVQGALYNEQFF.

The gene calls are TRBV29-1 and TRBJ1-4; D perhaps matches TRBD1 (6 bases). Germline CDR1 reads SQVTM; CDR2 reads ANQGSEA. Trimming stripped 7 bases from V and 3 bases from J, with 18 bases between. This CDR3 contains 15 residues. The chain's CDR3 is CSAGVVGASNEKLFF. CDR3 sequence (DNA): TGCAGCGCTGGCGTGGTGGGGGCTTCTAATGAAAAACTGTTTTTT.

The chain has TRBV20-1 and TRBJ2-7, with 13 bases matching TRBD2. The CDR3 length is 14 residues. Trimming cost V 6 bases and J 5 bases; bases outside gene matches: 7. Germline assignment: CDR1 DFQATT and CDR2 SNEGSKA (reference sequence). Here the CDR3 DNA reads TGCAGTGCCCTCCCACTAGCGGGAGGGAACGAGCAGTACTTC. It codes for CSALPLAGGNEQYF.

This clonotype occurred a few times. The gene calls are TRBV29-1 and TRBJ2-5, with 9 bases aligning to TRBD1. Trimming took 4 bases from V and 5 from J; bases not matched to a gene: 8. CDR1 is SQVTM, CDR2 ANQGSEA, per germline. The CDR3 has 14 amino acids. CDR3 sequence: CSVAPGQGRETQYF. The CDR3 nucleotides are TGCAGCGTTGCGCCGGGACAGGGTAGGGAGACCCAGTACTTC.

J is TRBJ2-1 and V is TRBV27; tentatively, D is TRBD1 (5 bases). The V gene lost 2 bases and the J gene lost 4 bases, with 12 bases spanning the gap. The germline CDR1 and CDR2 sequences are MNHEY and SMNVEV (reference sequence). This CDR3 comprises 15 residues. CDR3 sequence (DNA): TGTGCCAGCAGTTTAAGGGGCCCTCAATACAATGAGCAGTTCTTC. This sequence encodes CASSLRGPQYNEQFF.

This clonotype showed up just a few times. The CDR3 nucleotides read TGTGCCAGCAGTCGGAGCACTAGTACCTACGAGCAGTACTTC. Amino acid sequence: CASSRSTSTYEQYF. The chain links TRBV27 to TRBJ2-7, with TRBD2 as a possible D gene (5 bases). Trimming cost V 5 bases and J 2 bases, with 13 bases left between them. This CDR3 region has 14 residues. Looked up from germline, CDR1 is MNHEY and CDR2 is SMNVEV (reference sequence).

The gene calls are TRBV6-5 and TRBJ1-1, with D unclear. Germline V CDR1 and CDR2: MNHEY, SVGAGI. The CDR3 totals 13 residues. V was shortened by 1 base and J by 1 base, with 4 bases between the two germline ends. In DNA form, the CDR3 reads TGTGCCAGCAGTTACTTTGCGAACACTGAAGCTTTCTTT. It translates to CASSYFANTEAFF.

This chain uses TRBV9 with TRBJ2-7; D unclear. Trimming removed 4 bases at V and 4 bases at J, with 12 bases between. This CDR3 contains 13 residues. The germline gives CDR1 SGDLS, CDR2 YYNGEE. The CDR3 DNA follows: TGTGCCAGCAGCAACACCGACGGATACGAGCAGTACTTC. This gives the protein CASSNTDGYEQYF.

The V gene is TRBV12-3 or TRBV12-4, the J gene TRBJ1-1, with D possibly TRBD1 on 5 matching bases. V lost 4 bases and J 3 bases, leaving 15 bases between the germline ends. This CDR3 spans 15 amino acids. CDR3 in amino acids: CASSSTGLFDTEAFF. The CDR3 region has the DNA TGTGCCAGCAGTTCGACGGGACTTTTTGACACTGAAGCTTTCTTT.

The chain couples TRBV6-5 to TRBJ2-7, with D perhaps assigned TRBD1 or TRBD2 (6 bases each). Trimming left V 2 bases short and J 3 bases short, with 14 bases between. The CDR3 contains 15 residues. Germline V gene lookup returns CDR1 MNHEY and CDR2 SVGAGI. CDR3 DNA: TGTGCCAGCAGTTACCCGGGGGCGGGGTTCTACGAGCAGTACTTC. It is translated as CASSYPGAGFYEQYF.

V gene TRBV18 combines with J gene TRBJ2-1; D unresolved. The CDR3 covers 11 residues. The germline V gene encodes CDR1 KGHSH and CDR2 LQKENI. The V and J ends lost 3 bases and 8 bases respectively, with 5 bases between them. CDR3 sequence reads: CASSPADEQFF. The CDR3 nucleotides are TGTGCCAGCTCACCCGCGGATGAGCAGTTCTTC.

This clonotype was counted between two and nine times. This rearrangement joins TRBV7-6 to TRBJ2-6, with D tentatively TRBD1 (6 bases). CDR1 and CDR2 (germline): SGHVS, FNYEAQ. The V and J ends lost 5 bases and 0 bases respectively, with 14 bases between them. The CDR3 has 17 amino acids. The CDR3: CASSPLLQGSGANVLTF. In DNA, the CDR3 is TGTGCCAGCAGCCCACTCCTACAGGGCTCTGGGGCCAACGTCCTGACTTTC.

V usage is TRBV4-1 and J usage is TRBJ1-2; 7 bases are shared with TRBD1. V trimming: 0 bases; J trimming: 8 bases; junction bases outside the gene matches: 9. This CDR3 has 15 amino acids. Germline CDR1 MGHRA, CDR2 YSYEKL. The CDR3 DNA is TGCGCCAGCAGCCAAGATGGGGACAGAACTCGCGGCTACACCTTC. Amino acids: CASSQDGDRTRGYTF.

Details on this clonotype: This could be a read error, since a much larger clone is one nucleotide away. Given the absence of the conserved phenylalanine or tryptophan at the CDR3 end, a read error is likely. The chain links TRBV12-3 or TRBV12-4 to TRBJ2-7, with TRBD1 as a possible D gene (5 bases). The CDR3 is made up of 15 amino acids. V was shortened by 6 bases and J by 1 base, with 16 bases between the two germline ends. CDR3 DNA sequence: TGTGCCAGCAGGAAAGACAGCTCCCGTTCCTACGAGCAGTACTGC. Its protein is CASRKDSSRSYEQYC.

The chain is built from TRBV6-5 and TRBJ2-7; perhaps TRBD2 as D (5 bases). Germline CDR1 reads MNHEY; CDR2 reads SVGAGI. Trimming took off 5 bases at V and 0 bases at J, with 14 bases between the two ends. This CDR3 contains 15 residues. This CDR3 reads CASSGGTISSYEQYF. The CDR3 bases are TGTGCCAGCAGTGGAGGTACAATAAGCTCCTACGAGCAGTACTTC.

This CDR3 reads CASSYQGRDTQYF. The CDR3 nucleotides read TGTGCCAGCAGTTATCAGGGGCGGGATACGCAGTATTTT. This chain connects TRBV6-5 to TRBJ2-3; a possible D gene is TRBD1 (6 bases). Looked up from germline, CDR1 is MNHEY and CDR2 is SVGAGI. V was pared by 3 bases and J by 6 bases, with 10 bases between. The length of the CDR3 is 13 residues.

The rearrangement uses TRBV20-1 and TRBJ2-3; 10 bases are a match to TRBD2. This CDR3 spans 17 amino acids. Germline loops: CDR1 DFQATT, CDR2 SNEGSKA (reference sequence). After removal of 0 bases from V and 2 bases from J, the junction contained 8 bases not matched to a gene. The CDR3 protein is CSARDWTSGKITDTQYF. The DNA of the CDR3 is TGCAGTGCTAGAGATTGGACTAGCGGAAAGATCACAGATACGCAGTATTTT.

This clonotype was found a few times. V gene TRBV5-5 combines with J gene TRBJ2-5, with D uncertain. Germline V CDR1 and CDR2: SGHKS, YYEKEE (reference sequence). The CDR3 runs to 14 residues. The V and J ends lost 4 bases and 0 bases respectively, with 10 bases between them. CDR3 DNA: TGTGCCAGCAGCGCAGTATCGTACCAAGAGACCCAGTACTTC. Protein sequence: CASSAVSYQETQYF.

This chain links TRBV28 with TRBJ2-7, with 7 bases that match TRBD1. The trim removed 6 bases at V and 1 base at J, leaving 9 bases unmatched. CDR3 length: 15 residues. CDR1 MDHEN and CDR2 SYDVKM come from the germline V gene. The DNA for the CDR3 is TGTGCCAGCAGCCAGGGACAGACCTCATCCTACGAGCAGTACTTC. Protein product: CASSQGQTSSYEQYF.

A word on this clonotype: At one end, the junction sequence differs from germline, possibly due to a read error. The chain employs TRBV29-1 and TRBJ2-5; D gene uncertain. This CDR3 has 14 residues. Germline CDR1 reads SQVTM; CDR2 reads ANQGSEA. CDR3 in DNA: TGCAGCATTGAAGATATGGCTCTCGGGGAGACCCAGTACTTC. This sequence encodes CSIEDMALGETQYF.

There are many counts of this clonotype. The rearrangement joins TRBV4-3 to TRBJ2-5; D gene ambiguous. The CDR3 is made up of 15 amino acids. V lost 0 bases and J lost 1, with 9 bases in between. The germline CDR1 and CDR2 sequences are LGHNA and YSLEER. CDR3: CASSQDGRSQETQYF. In DNA, the CDR3 is TGCGCCAGCAGCCAAGATGGGCGGAGCCAAGAGACCCAGTACTTC.